The 30 T cell receptor beta chains given below trace back to one sample, sequenced in a study of T cells after yellow fever vaccination. TCRdb re-called the 5' RACE reads with MiXCR, one entry per CDR3 protein. In the table there are around 310,000 distinct CDR3 sequences, around 4% of which are singletons. The specimen was PBMCs, collected on the day of the yellow fever booster vaccination. The receptors were sampled from a man between 18 and 35 years old who received the YFV17D yellow fever vaccine.

This clonotype has more than one count but fewer than ten. The chain has TRBV6-5 and TRBJ1-1; weak D call: TRBD1 (5 bases). Germline V gene sequence: CDR1 MNHEY, CDR2 SVGAGI. V lost 5 bases and J 4 bases, leaving 17 bases between the germline ends. The CDR3 runs 15 residues. The CDR3 nucleotides are TGTGCCAGCAGTAACCCCGGGACGGCTGGCACTGAAGCTTTCTTT. Translation gives CASSNPGTAGTEAFF.

The chain is built from TRBV13 and TRBJ2-3; TRBD2 aligns across 11 bases. CDR1 is PRHDT, CDR2 FYEKMQ, per germline (reference sequence). The CDR3 has 16 amino acids. The J segment lost 6 bases and the V segment lost 5 bases, leaving 10 bases of the junction unmatched. The CDR3 is CASSSAGTSGDDTQYF. Here the CDR3 DNA reads TGTGCCAGCAGCAGCGCCGGGACTAGCGGTGACGATACGCAGTATTTT.

This clonotype was recorded many times. The V call is TRBV7-8, the J call TRBJ2-7, with D perhaps TRBD1 or TRBD2 (5 bases each). This CDR3 contains 11 residues. Germline lookup yields CDR1 SGHVS and CDR2 FQNEAQ. V lost 4 bases and J lost 11, with 12 bases in between. CDR3 sequence (DNA): TGTGCCAGCAGCTACGGGGCAGTAAAGTACGTC. Translation: CASSYGAVKYV.

At least ten counts were recorded for this clonotype. V usage is TRBV20-1 and J usage is TRBJ2-7, with 11 bases identical to TRBD2. The CDR3 consists of 15 residues. V was pared by 5 bases and J by 4 bases, with 10 bases of the junction left unmatched. Germline CDR1 DFQATT, CDR2 SNEGSKA (reference sequence). The CDR3 protein is CSALPPGLADYEQYF. DNA for the CDR3: TGCAGTGCTCTTCCCCCGGGACTAGCGGATTACGAGCAGTACTTC.

This clonotype was observed at least ten times. The chain combines TRBV7-9 with TRBJ2-5; maybe TRBD2 (6 bases). Trimming stripped 5 bases from V and 4 bases from J, with 20 bases between. The CDR3 is 16 amino acids. Germline V gene lookup returns CDR1 SEHNR and CDR2 FQNEAQ (reference sequence). As DNA, the CDR3 is TGTGCCAGCAGCGATAGAGGCGCGGGGTGGGGAGAGACCCAGTACTTC. It specifies CASSDRGAGWGETQYF.

Here the CDR3 DNA reads TGTGCCTTTGGAGGGGAGCGGGGGGGCGCAGATACGCAGTATTTT. Protein: CAFGGERGGADTQYF. The chain employs TRBV30 and TRBJ2-3, with 10 positions matching TRBD2. Germline V lookup: CDR1 GTSNPN, CDR2 SVGIG (reference sequence). The V gene end was trimmed by 7 bases and the J gene end by 4 bases; junction bases not matched to a gene: 11. The CDR3 contains 15 residues.

The chain has TRBV5-6 and TRBJ2-7; weak D call: TRBD1 (6 bases). CDR1 SGHDT and CDR2 YYEEEE come from the germline V gene. V was trimmed by 4 bases and J by 0 bases, leaving 17 bases between them. The CDR3 runs 16 residues. The CDR3 reads CASSVGTGTYSYEQYV. The CDR3 coding sequence is TGTGCCAGCAGCGTGGGGACCGGGACATACTCCTACGAGCAGTACGTC.

V usage is TRBV27 and J usage is TRBJ1-6; no firm D call. CDR3 length: 15 residues. Trimming removed 6 bases from V and 5 bases from J, with 14 bases in between. Germline V gives CDR1 MNHEY, CDR2 SMNVEV (reference sequence). CDR3 DNA: TGTGCCAGCAGACTTACCTTCGGGAATAATTCACCCCTCCACTTT. Its protein product is CASRLTFGNNSPLHF.

Ten or more counts support this clonotype. The V gene is TRBV3-1, the J gene TRBJ1-1, with D possibly matching TRBD1 (5 bases). V gave up 6 bases and J gave up 4 bases, with 15 bases separating them. CDR1 and CDR2 (germline): LGHDT, YNNKEL (reference sequence). This CDR3 spans 14 amino acids. The chain's CDR3 is CASRFSLRGTEAFF. Written as DNA, the CDR3 is TGTGCCAGCAGATTTTCCTTGAGGGGCACTGAAGCTTTCTTT.

Ten or more counts support this clonotype. The chain uses TRBV18 and TRBJ2-7, with 10 nucleotides matching TRBD1. Trimming cost V 0 bases and J 2 bases; bases outside gene matches: 4. The CDR3 spans 16 residues. Germline lookup yields CDR1 KGHSH and CDR2 LQKENI. The DNA for the CDR3 is TGTGCCAGCTCACCACCGGGACAGGGGAACCCCTACGAGCAGTACTTC. Protein sequence: CASSPPGQGNPYEQYF.

The gene calls are TRBV5-1 and TRBJ2-1; possibly TRBD1 for D (5 bases). CDR3 length: 16 amino acids. The V and J ends lost 0 bases and 6 bases respectively, with 16 bases between them. The germline V gene has CDR1 SGHRS and CDR2 YFSETQ. CDR3 nucleotides: TGCGCCAGCAGCTTGGTAGCAGGGCGAAATAGCAATGAGCAGTTCTTC. Its translation: CASSLVAGRNSNEQFF.

This clonotype was picked up many times. The chain recombines TRBV29-1 with TRBJ1-2; no clear D. The CDR3 has 16 residues. The germline V gene encodes CDR1 SQVTM and CDR2 ANQGSEA. Deletions cut 7 bases from V and 2 bases from J, with 23 bases between. Here the CDR3 DNA reads TGCAGCGCCCCTGGGGAAGGGTATACAGAAAACTATGGCTACACCTTC. Translated: CSAPGEGYTENYGYTF.

Many counts were recorded for this clonotype. This chain uses TRBV9 with TRBJ2-1, with 13 bases identical to TRBD2. Germline V gene sequence: CDR1 SGDLS, CDR2 YYNGEE. This CDR3 has 16 amino acids. V lost 4 bases and J lost 6; bases outside the gene matches: 7. Written as DNA, the CDR3 is TGTGCCAGCAGCCTAGCGGGACTAGCGGGGATCAATGAGCAGTTCTTC. Encoded protein: CASSLAGLAGINEQFF. Variable domain in full (rest from reference TRBV9 and TRBJ2-1): DSGVTQTPKHLITATGQRVTLRCSPRSGDLSVYWYQQSLDQGLQFLIQYYNGEERAKGNILERFSAQQFPDLHSELNLSSLELGDSALYFCASSLAGLAGINEQFFGPGTRLTVL.

This clonotype showed up many times. This chain uses TRBV7-3 with TRBJ2-1, with 7 bases matching TRBD2. The CDR3 has 14 residues. V trimming: 0 bases; J trimming: 8 bases; junction bases outside the gene matches: 4. Germline V gene sequence: CDR1 SGHTA, CDR2 FQGTGA. The CDR3 spells CASSLTRGGDEQFF. Written as DNA, the CDR3 is TGTGCCAGCAGCTTAACACGTGGGGGGGATGAGCAGTTCTTC.

The chain has TRBV19 and TRBJ1-5; 7 bases are shared with TRBD1. Germline CDR1 is LNHDA and CDR2 is SQIVND (reference sequence). The V and J ends lost 8 bases and 1 base, in that order; junction bases with no gene match: 14. The CDR3 runs 17 residues. Here the CDR3 reads CASPRDSEWVSNQPQHF. DNA of the CDR3: TGTGCCAGTCCCCGGGACAGCGAATGGGTGAGCAATCAGCCCCAGCATTTT.

This clonotype was seen a few times. The V call is TRBV7-2, the J call TRBJ2-7; 8 bases fit TRBD1. The CDR3 length is 14 residues. Germline CDR1 reads SGHTA; CDR2 reads FQGNSA. V dropped 3 bases and J dropped 3; count of bases not matched to a gene: 4. The chain's CDR3 is CASSFRQGLYEQYF. The CDR3 DNA sequence: TGTGCCAGCAGCTTCAGACAGGGGCTCTACGAGCAGTACTTC.

The chain joins TRBV19 to TRBJ2-1, with D perhaps matching TRBD1 or TRBD2 (5 bases each). The V gene's germline CDR1 is LNHDA and CDR2 SQIVND (reference sequence). V was trimmed by 5 bases and J by 9 bases, leaving 20 bases between them. CDR3 length: 15 residues. For the CDR3, the DNA is TGTGCCAGTAGTCTTTCCCCGGGGCCCGCGGGTGAGCAGTTCTTC. Translation gives CASSLSPGPAGEQFF.

This clonotype has ten or more counts. CDR3 amino acids: CASSSLLANTEAFF. For the CDR3, the DNA is TGCGCCAGCAGCTCGTTGCTGGCGAACACTGAAGCTTTCTTT. The chain carries TRBV4-1 and TRBJ1-1; no firm D call. The CDR3 contains 14 residues. V lost 5 bases to trimming and J lost 1 base, with 11 bases between them. Germline V gene data show CDR1 as MGHRA and CDR2 as YSYEKL.

This clonotype was observed many times. The rearrangement joins TRBV29-1 to TRBJ2-1; D tentatively reads TRBD1 or TRBD2 (6 bases each). With 3 bases removed from V and 7 bases from J, the gap between germline ends came to 19 bases. Germline lookup yields CDR1 SQVTM and CDR2 ANQGSEA. This CDR3 region has 15 residues. CDR3 bases: TGCAGCGTTGATACGATGGCGTGGGGGGCGAATGAGCAGTTCTTC. It yields the protein CSVDTMAWGANEQFF.

This clonotype occurred many times. V is TRBV12-3 or TRBV12-4 and J is TRBJ1-2; perhaps TRBD1 as D (5 bases). V dropped 5 bases and J dropped 6 bases, with 13 bases sitting between them. CDR3 length: 13 amino acids. DNA of the CDR3: TGTGCCAGCAGTGGTCGACAAGGGGATGGCTACACCTTC. Translation: CASSGRQGDGYTF.

The chain couples TRBV5-6 to TRBJ2-1; D is unclear. Trimming shortened V by 0 bases and J by 11 bases, and 15 bases separated the two germline ends. Germline V gene lookup returns CDR1 SGHDT and CDR2 YYEEEE. The CDR3 is 14 amino acids. CDR3 sequence reads: CASSLGHSTHQQFF. CDR3 sequence (DNA): TGTGCCAGCAGCTTGGGACATTCGACGCATCAGCAGTTCTTC.

The J gene is TRBJ1-4, the V gene TRBV4-1; D is perhaps TRBD1 (6 bases). From germline, CDR1 is MGHRA and CDR2 YSYEKL. V lost 3 bases and J 10 bases, leaving 15 bases between the germline ends. This CDR3 has 14 amino acids. The chain's CDR3 is CASSQPGHLGKLFF. In nucleotides, the CDR3 is TGCGCCAGCAGCCAGCCGGGACACCTGGGAAAACTGTTTTTT.

The chain uses TRBV7-2 and TRBJ2-7; D remains ambiguous. V shed 3 bases and J shed 7 bases, with 13 bases lying between them. Germline values: CDR1 SGHTA, CDR2 FQGNSA. The CDR3 consists of 13 residues. In nucleotides, the CDR3 is TGTGCCAGCAGCTTGAGCTTTCCGAGGGAGCAGTACTTC. Residues: CASSLSFPREQYF.

The table lists this clonotype with many counts. V is TRBV5-6 and J is TRBJ2-5, with D possibly TRBD2 on 6 matching bases. The CDR3 has 17 amino acids. V dropped 0 bases and J dropped 2 bases, with 17 bases sitting between them. Germline values: CDR1 SGHDT, CDR2 YYEEEE. The CDR3 coding sequence is TGTGCCAGCAGCTTGGAGGGCCGCGGGGCCGATCAAGAGACCCAGTACTTC. The encoded protein is CASSLEGRGADQETQYF.

This clonotype was observed a few times. The chain recombines TRBV4-3 with TRBJ2-1, with 11 bases matching TRBD2. Germline CDR1 reads LGHNA; CDR2 reads YSLEER. The CDR3 length is 16 residues. Unmatched junction bases numbered 9, after V lost 5 bases and J lost 6 bases. The CDR3 DNA reads as TGCGCCAGCAGCTACTATAGCGGGGGGGCCTCCAATGAGCAGTTCTTC. The encoded protein is CASSYYSGGASNEQFF.

The rearrangement joins TRBV5-4 to TRBJ2-1; 7 nucleotides line up with TRBD2. Germline V gives CDR1 SGHNT, CDR2 YYREEE (reference sequence). V lost 1 base to trimming and J lost 0 bases; unmatched junction nucleotides: 4. This CDR3 has 16 residues. The CDR3 here is CASSLQAGTSYNEQFF. CDR3 bases: TGTGCCAGCAGCTTGCAAGCGGGGACCTCCTACAATGAGCAGTTCTTC.

This clonotype showed up many times. The chain employs TRBV30 and TRBJ2-3; 8 bases align to TRBD2. CDR1 is GTSNPN and CDR2 is SVGIG in the germline V gene (reference sequence). V was pared by 0 bases and J by 1 base, with 3 bases of the junction left unmatched. The CDR3 is made up of 15 amino acids. CDR3 loop: CAWSVRTSRTDTQYF. The DNA for the CDR3 is TGTGCCTGGAGTGTACGGACTAGCCGCACAGATACGCAGTATTTT.

V and J are TRBV5-1 and TRBJ1-6; D might be TRBD1 (6 bases). The V end was cut by 0 bases, the J end by 7 bases, with 11 bases between. CDR1 is SGHRS, CDR2 YFSETQ, per germline. CDR3 size: 15 residues. The CDR3 sequence: CASSLATGENSPLHF. CDR3 nucleotide sequence: TGCGCCAGCAGCTTGGCGACAGGAGAGAATTCACCCCTCCACTTT.

This clonotype was detected many times. The chain carries TRBV18 and TRBJ2-7, with a weak D call TRBD1 (6 bases). The CDR3 has 12 amino acids. Germline assignment: CDR1 KGHSH and CDR2 LQKENI. The germline V and J ends were trimmed by 2 bases and 6 bases, with 8 bases remaining between them. The CDR3 DNA sequence: TGTGCCAGCTCACCATCCAGGGGCGAGCAGTACGTC. This codes for CASSPSRGEQYV.

This clonotype was detected ten times or more. The V call is TRBV27, the J call TRBJ2-1, with 7 bases lining up with TRBD1. Germline V gene lookup returns CDR1 MNHEY and CDR2 SMNVEV (reference sequence). The CDR3 length is 11 residues. With 10 bases clipped from V and 10 bases from J, the junction kept 7 bases outside the gene matches. CDR3 in DNA: TGTGCCATCCGACAGGGCCCCGAGCAGTTCTTC. Its translation is CAIRQGPEQFF.